A single sample gave rise to the 13 T cell receptor beta chains below, sequenced in a study of T cells in Graves' hyperthyroidism and ophthalmopathy. TCR beta CDR3 regions were amplified from RNA transcripts. The study used the HTBI primer set for a first-round RT-PCR of the TCR CDR3. TCRdb processed the multiplex PCR reads anew with MiXCR; each CDR3 protein has one entry. This table holds a few hundred thousand distinct CDR3 sequences, approximately 14% found once. Specimen: blood. The source of these receptors is a young woman with Graves' hyperthyroidism.

This clonotype was picked up a small number of times. A single base separates this from a much larger clone, so it may be a read error. The chain combines TRBV19 with TRBJ2-2; D gene uncertain. Germline V gene lookup returns CDR1 LNHDA and CDR2 SQIVND (reference sequence). The ends were cut back, 9 bases at V and 6 bases at J, with 5 bases in the middle. This CDR3 is built from 10 residues. DNA of the CDR3: TGTGCCAGCTGGGCCGGGGAGCTGTTTTTT. Amino acid sequence: CASWAGELFF.

This clonotype has only a few counts. This chain links TRBV7-6 with TRBJ1-1; possibly TRBD1 for D (6 bases). Trimming pared 3 bases from V and 7 bases from J, leaving 12 bases between. The CDR3 has 13 amino acids. Per the germline V gene, CDR1 is SGHVS and CDR2 is FNYEAQ. CDR3 in amino acids: CASSFTSQGEAFF. The CDR3 DNA sequence: TGTGCCAGCAGCTTTACTTCACAGGGTGAAGCTTTCTTT.

The chain employs TRBV5-6 and TRBJ1-1; 12 bases map to TRBD1. V lost 4 bases, J lost 5 bases, and 3 bases stayed unmatched. The CDR3 covers 14 residues. Germline CDR1 SGHDT, CDR2 YYEEEE. The CDR3, as DNA: TGTGCCAGCAGCGGGACAGGGGGCGAGACTGAAGCTTTCTTT. This translates into CASSGTGGETEAFF. The whole variable domain, remainder taken from reference TRBV5-6 and TRBJ1-1, is DAGVTQSPTHLIKTRGQQVTLRCSPKSGHDTVSWYQQALGQGPQFIFQYYEEEERQRGNFPDRFSGHQFPNYSSELNVNALLLGDSALYLCASSGTGGETEAFFGQGTRLTVV.

The table lists this clonotype with a few counts. The rearrangement joins TRBV5-1 to TRBJ2-3; D not certain. The CDR3 totals 13 residues. V was clipped by 2 bases and J by 2 bases, with 6 bases between them. CDR1 is SGHRS, CDR2 YFSETQ, per germline. CDR3 in amino acids: CASSFELTDTQYF. The DNA of the CDR3 is TGCGCCAGCAGCTTCGAACTCACAGATACGCAGTATTTT.

This chain connects TRBV6-1 to TRBJ2-3, with TRBD2 matching 12 bases. The CDR3 contains 16 residues. The V gene end was trimmed by 6 bases and the J gene end by 3 bases; junction bases not matched to a gene: 7. Germline V CDR1 and CDR2: MNHNS, SASEGT. The CDR3 nucleotides read TGTGCCAGCAGAACCGGGACTAGCGGGCGGACAGATACGCAGTATTTT. Protein product: CASRTGTSGRTDTQYF.

This clonotype was counted many times. The chain links TRBV27 to TRBJ1-1; perhaps TRBD1 as D (5 bases). From germline, CDR1 is MNHEY and CDR2 SMNVEV (reference sequence). This CDR3 has 15 residues. Trimming removed 0 bases at V and 3 bases at J, with 11 bases between. The CDR3 coding sequence is TGTGCCAGCAGTTTATCAGGGGCGGGGGACACTGAAGCTTTCTTT. Translating gives CASSLSGAGDTEAFF.

This clonotype was detected a few times. This chain links TRBV27 with TRBJ2-7; D is unclear. The CDR3 has 13 amino acids. From germline, CDR1 is MNHEY and CDR2 SMNVEV (reference sequence). Between the trimmed V and J ends, which lost 6 bases and 2 bases, there was a span of 11 bases. In DNA form, the CDR3 reads TGTGCCAGCAGGTCCGGGTGGGCCTACGAGCAGTACTTC. Translation: CASRSGWAYEQYF.

This clonotype was counted at least ten times. The rearrangement links TRBV6-1 to TRBJ1-5; tentatively, D is TRBD1 (5 bases). V was clipped by 0 bases and J by 4 bases, with 7 bases between them. CDR3 size: 14 residues. CDR1 and CDR2 (germline): MNHNS, SASEGT. CDR3 loop: CASSEAGGNQPQHF. The CDR3 DNA follows: TGTGCCAGCAGTGAAGCGGGGGGGAATCAGCCCCAGCATTTT.

The chain combines TRBV5-1 with TRBJ1-2; TRBD1 might be the D (5 bases). CDR3 length equals 14 residues. Germline CDR1 is SGHRS and CDR2 is YFSETQ. Trimming left V 3 bases short and J 8 bases short, with 17 bases between. This chain's CDR3 is CASSYRTPQGGYTF. CDR3 DNA: TGCGCCAGCAGCTACAGGACCCCCCAGGGCGGCTACACCTTC. Using reference TRBV5-1 and TRBJ1-2 for the parts outside the CDR3, the full variable domain is KAGVTQTPRYLIKTRGQQVTLSCSPISGHRSVSWYQQTPGQGLQFLFEYFSETQRNKGNFPGRFSGRQFSNSRSEMNVSTLELGDSALYLCASSYRTPQGGYTFGSGTRLTVV.

The chain has TRBV9 and TRBJ2-2; the match to TRBD1 covers 9 bases. The CDR3 loop spans 18 amino acids. The germline V gene encodes CDR1 SGDLS and CDR2 YYNGEE. V lost 0 bases to trimming and J lost 6 bases; unmatched junction nucleotides: 12. CDR3 protein: CASSVALGTGRVAGELFF. For the CDR3, the DNA is TGTGCCAGCAGCGTAGCTCTTGGGACAGGGAGGGTAGCCGGGGAGCTGTTTTTT.

The table lists this clonotype with many counts. The V gene is TRBV12-5, the J gene TRBJ2-5; 7 positions match TRBD2. CDR1 is LGHNT and CDR2 is FRNRAP in the germline V gene. The trim removed 4 bases at V and 5 bases at J, leaving 7 bases unmatched. CDR3 length: 14 amino acids. The CDR3 sequence is CASGSPLAAETQYF. CDR3 DNA: TGTGCTAGTGGTTCACCTCTAGCGGCCGAGACCCAGTACTTC.

The V gene is TRBV19, the J gene TRBJ2-1, with unresolved D. Germline V gives CDR1 LNHDA, CDR2 SQIVND (reference sequence). V lost 1 base and J lost 8, with 3 bases in between. The CDR3 extends over 11 amino acids. The CDR3 protein is CASSIAYEQFF. The CDR3 region has the DNA TGTGCCAGTAGTATAGCCTATGAGCAGTTCTTC.

This clonotype came up many times. V usage is TRBV6-2 or TRBV6-3 and J usage is TRBJ2-1; D uncertain. Germline CDR1 MNHEY, CDR2 SVGEGT. This CDR3 contains 13 residues. The V and J ends lost 4 bases and 4 bases respectively, with 8 bases between them. The CDR3 loop is CASSSRQYNEQFF. In DNA form, the CDR3 reads TGTGCCAGCAGTTCTCGGCAGTACAATGAGCAGTTCTTC.